This T cell receptor beta chain was sequenced during a study of graft-versus-host responses after intestinal transplantation (dated by TCRdb to the early 2020s). In terms of the full investigation: The transplants that recipients got were multivisceral, liver-intestinal, or isolated intestinal. Bulk TCR-beta CDR3 sequencing was used to track graft-versus-host and host-versus-graft alloreactive T cell clones in the graft, circulation and bone marrow after intestinal transplantation. Donor T cell macrochimerism was defined as a peak of at least 4% donor T cells among recipient peripheral blood mononuclear cells. Every recipient was given anti-thymocyte globulin induction, then maintenance tacrolimus and steroids for 2 to 3 years. To identify alloreactive clones, pre-transplant mixed lymphocyte reaction products were sequenced and then compared with unstimulated pre-transplant donor and recipient T cells. Rather than going through the commercial service, samples from three later patients were sequenced in-house on an Illumina MiSeq and processed with MiXCR. The cohort enrolled around 25 intestinal transplant recipients including one retransplant, and a few patients lacking pretransplant specimens were excluded.

The CDR3 spans 14 residues, from the cysteine through the phenylalanine. Kept here is only the CDR3 DNA, which spans 42 bases and is read in frame from base 1. V and J lose 3 bases and 2 bases, and a span of 10 bases separates them. Sequences LGHNA (CDR1) and YSLEER (CDR2) are obtained from the germline V gene. The time point label on this specimen signifies: cells obtained before transplantation from donor or recipient. CD3+CD4+ and CD3+CD8+ populations were FACS-sorted from unstimulated pre-transplant donor and recipient cells taken from spleen or lymph nodes. On the study overall, not on this receptor specifically: GvH clones were detected in recipient bone marrow, and some appeared earlier in ileal mucosa or blood, consistent with an intestinal mucosal origin. Conclusions were limited by the relatively low number and heterogeneity of intestinal transplant patients. Peak levels of circulating GvH clones were associated with declines in HvG clones early after transplant. Patients with donor T cell macrochimerism had high GvH to HvG T cell clonal ratios in their allografts.

Comments on this clone: It lacks a known antigen. No quality values exist for individual bases; no much larger clone is one base distant.

The method was the immunoSEQ multiplex PCR assay. For most patients, genomic DNA was isolated using the Qiagen DNeasy Blood and Tissue Kit and was shipped frozen to Adaptive Biotechnologies for TCR sequencing. For most patients, high-throughput TCR-beta CDR3 sequencing of genomic DNA was performed by Adaptive Biotechnologies. As for the original processing: Adaptive's ImmunoSEQ software supplied the TCR sequencing data for roughly 17 patients, while MiXCR and VDJtools were used to process a few other patients. To correct CD4 versus CD8 sorting errors, sequences present in both subsets at a frequency ratio below 5:1 were removed. CDR3 nucleotide sequences shared by donor and recipient were removed because the origin of these sequences could not be assigned. Alloreactive clones required at least 2-fold expansion over unstimulated cells and minimum CFSE-low frequency of 0.002% (template counts) or 0.001% (read counts). Clones were considered mappable if detected in sequenced pre-transplant spleen, lymph node, or MLR CFSE-low populations of the donor or recipient. The cumulative frequency of alloreactive clones was calculated as a percentage of all sequences, weighted by copy number. Imported from immuneACCESS, the table was reduced by TCRdb to in-frame sequences with V and J called. These copies leave out some clones; in studies compared against another copy, an unresolved V gene accounts for under half, and the cause of the remainder is not known. D and trimming come from the DNA, and the V and J calls and clone size come from that table. The table for this sample lists 35,000 to 50,000 clones; nearly 95% of them were counted only once. 0.2% to 0.25% of the sample is held by the ten biggest clonotypes.

Source: unstimulated CD8+ T cells sorted from spleen or lymph node cells, taken before transplant. This receptor was identified in a human donor who was the organ donor for an intestinal transplant. Recombination joined TRBV4-3 with TRBJ1-1; 5 matching bases give a weak D call of TRBD1. The CDR3 corresponds to CASSHAGGNTEAFF. The DNA sequence is TGCGCCAGCAGCCATGCCGGGGGTAACACTGAAGCTTTCTTT.